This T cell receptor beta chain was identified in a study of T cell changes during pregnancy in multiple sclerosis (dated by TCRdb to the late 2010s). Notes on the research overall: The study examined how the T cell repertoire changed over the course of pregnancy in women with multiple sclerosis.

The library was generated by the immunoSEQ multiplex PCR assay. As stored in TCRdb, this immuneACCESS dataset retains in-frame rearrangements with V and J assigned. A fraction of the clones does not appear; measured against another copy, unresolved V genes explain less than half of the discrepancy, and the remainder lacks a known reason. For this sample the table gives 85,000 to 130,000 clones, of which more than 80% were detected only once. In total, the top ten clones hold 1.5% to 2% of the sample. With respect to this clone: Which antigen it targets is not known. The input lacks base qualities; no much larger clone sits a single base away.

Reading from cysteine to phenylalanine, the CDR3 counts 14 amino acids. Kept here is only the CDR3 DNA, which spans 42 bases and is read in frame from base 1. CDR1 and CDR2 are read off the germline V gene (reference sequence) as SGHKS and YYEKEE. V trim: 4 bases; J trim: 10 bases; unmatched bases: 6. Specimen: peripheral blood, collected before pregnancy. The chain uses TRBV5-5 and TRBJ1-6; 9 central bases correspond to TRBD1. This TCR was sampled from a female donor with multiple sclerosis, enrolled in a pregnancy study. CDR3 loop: CASSRGTGQSPLHF. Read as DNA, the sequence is TGTGCCAGCAGCCGGGGGACAGGGCAATCACCCCTCCACTTT.